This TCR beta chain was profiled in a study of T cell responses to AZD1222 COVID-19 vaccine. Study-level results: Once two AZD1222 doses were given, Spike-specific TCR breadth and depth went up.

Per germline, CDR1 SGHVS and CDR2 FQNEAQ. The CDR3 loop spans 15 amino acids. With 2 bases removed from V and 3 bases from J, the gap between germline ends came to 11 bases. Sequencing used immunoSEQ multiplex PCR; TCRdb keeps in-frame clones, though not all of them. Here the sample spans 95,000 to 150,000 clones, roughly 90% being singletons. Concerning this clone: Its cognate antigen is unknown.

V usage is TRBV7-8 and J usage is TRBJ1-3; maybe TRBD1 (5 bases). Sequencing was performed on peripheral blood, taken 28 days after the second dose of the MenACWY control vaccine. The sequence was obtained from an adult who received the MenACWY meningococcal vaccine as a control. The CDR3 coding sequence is TGTGCCAGCAGCTTAACAGGAGATATTGGAAACACCATATATTTT. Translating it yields CASSLTGDIGNTIYF.